The text below deals with one T cell receptor beta chain. This entry comes from a study of T cell changes during pregnancy in multiple sclerosis. The germline gives CDR1 LNHDA, CDR2 SQIVND (reference sequence). Trimming shortened V by 0 bases and J by 3 bases, and 17 bases separated the two germline ends. The CDR3 covers 18 residues. Sequencing was performed with immunoSEQ multiplex PCR; in TCRdb, only in-frame clones are kept and a portion is missing. The sample holds around 8,400 clones, about 90% seen once. This chain uses TRBV19 with TRBJ2-2; possibly TRBD1 for D (7 bases). The sample in question was CD8+ T cells from peripheral blood mononuclear cells, obtained in the first trimester of pregnancy. This receptor was taken from a female donor in good health, enrolled as a control in a pregnancy study. The CDR3 bases are TGTGCCAGTAGTATAGATCTAGCGACAGGGTCGTACACCGGGGAGCTGTTTTTT. This codes for CASSIDLATGSYTGELFF.